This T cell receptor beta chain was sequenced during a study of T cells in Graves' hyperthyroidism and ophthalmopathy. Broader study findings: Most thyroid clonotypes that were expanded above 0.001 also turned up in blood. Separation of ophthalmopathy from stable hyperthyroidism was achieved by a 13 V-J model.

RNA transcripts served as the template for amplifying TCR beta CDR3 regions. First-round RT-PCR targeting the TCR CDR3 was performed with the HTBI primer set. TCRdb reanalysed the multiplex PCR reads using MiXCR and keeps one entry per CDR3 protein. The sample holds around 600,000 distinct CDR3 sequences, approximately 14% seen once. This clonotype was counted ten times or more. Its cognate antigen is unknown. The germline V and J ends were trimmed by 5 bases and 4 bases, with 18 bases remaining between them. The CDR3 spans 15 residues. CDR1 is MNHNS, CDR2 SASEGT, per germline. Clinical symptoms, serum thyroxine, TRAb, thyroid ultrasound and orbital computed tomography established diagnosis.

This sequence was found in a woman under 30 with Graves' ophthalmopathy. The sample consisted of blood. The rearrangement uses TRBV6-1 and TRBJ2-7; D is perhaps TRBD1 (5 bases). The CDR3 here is CASSTTSTKGYEQYF. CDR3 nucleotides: TGTGCCAGCAGTACGACGTCAACTAAGGGGTACGAGCAGTACTTC.